The rows below give T cell receptor beta chains drawn from one sample of a study of blood T cell repertoires in COVID-19. Using immunoSEQ multiplex PCR, the repertoire was profiled, and TCRdb retains in-frame clones only, with some absent. The table lists about 250,000 clones, more than 65% of them singletons. The specimen was peripheral blood. All receptors derive from a man in his fifties or sixties with active or convalescent COVID-19. Each CDR3 is given with its conserved first and last residue. Fields, in order: V gene, clone size, CDR3 length, J gene, CDR3 protein. Size is stated for part of the rows, as once, few or many counts, or as a class when the clone is expanded.

v_gene: TRBV24-1
abundance: NA
len: 14
j_gene: TRBJ1-1
CDR3aa: CATSDFKGRAEAFF

v_gene: TRBV29-1
abundance: NA
len: 13
j_gene: TRBJ1-1
CDR3aa: CSVGDRRNTEAFF

v_gene: TRBV11-3
abundance: NA
len: 12
j_gene: TRBJ2-5
CDR3aa: CASSETGETQYF

v_gene: TRBV6-4
abundance: NA
len: 15
j_gene: TRBJ1-2
CDR3aa: CASSAAGTGEYGYTF

v_gene: TRBV10-3
abundance: NA
len: 14
j_gene: TRBJ1-2
CDR3aa: CAIRRDSGDYGYTF

v_gene: TRBV6-6
abundance: NA
len: 14
j_gene: TRBJ1-6
CDR3aa: CASGPDSYNSPLHF

v_gene: TRBV7-7
abundance: NA
len: 15
j_gene: TRBJ2-5
CDR3aa: CASSQRGGRVETQYF

v_gene: TRBV3-1/TRBV3-2
abundance: NA
len: 16
j_gene: TRBJ2-3
CDR3aa: CASSSQASGVPDTQYF

v_gene: TRBV7-2
abundance: NA
len: 17
j_gene: TRBJ1-6
CDR3aa: CASSPGQGGSYNSPLHF

v_gene: TRBV6-5
abundance: few
len: 13
j_gene: TRBJ1-5
CDR3aa: CASGRDRTQPQHF

v_gene: TRBV25-1
abundance: NA
len: 14
j_gene: TRBJ2-7
CDR3aa: CASSSPGQGREQYF

v_gene: TRBV30
abundance: NA
len: 15
j_gene: TRBJ1-2
CDR3aa: CAWSDGGPLNYGYTF

v_gene: TRBV10-3
abundance: NA
len: 15
j_gene: TRBJ2-3
CDR3aa: CAISSLTGVEDTQYF

v_gene: TRBV9
abundance: NA
len: 13
j_gene: TRBJ2-2
CDR3aa: CASSVVTDGELFF

v_gene: TRBV5-1
abundance: NA
len: 12
j_gene: TRBJ1-2
CDR3aa: CATSTGNSGYTF

v_gene: TRBV19
abundance: NA
len: 12
j_gene: TRBJ2-7
CDR3aa: CASSRTGSEQYF

v_gene: TRBV6-5
abundance: NA
len: 15
j_gene: TRBJ2-7
CDR3aa: CASRAGQGVSYEQYF

v_gene: TRBV5-4
abundance: NA
len: 15
j_gene: TRBJ2-7
CDR3aa: CASSSPGQGTYEQYF

v_gene: TRBV4-2
abundance: few
len: 16
j_gene: TRBJ2-5
CDR3aa: CASSQDVRTGKETQYF

v_gene: TRBV6-5
abundance: NA
len: 12
j_gene: TRBJ1-2
CDR3aa: CASFSGNYGYTF

v_gene: TRBV6-4
abundance: NA
len: 15
j_gene: TRBJ2-1
CDR3aa: CASSDFAGANNEQFF

v_gene: TRBV29-1
abundance: once
len: 14
j_gene: TRBJ2-1
CDR3aa: CSAAVAGSYNEQFF

v_gene: TRBV25-1
abundance: NA
len: 15
j_gene: TRBJ1-2
CDR3aa: CASSGGQGVNYGYTF

v_gene: TRBV5-3
abundance: NA
len: 14
j_gene: TRBJ1-6
CDR3aa: CARSPGTGSSPLHF

v_gene: TRBV28
abundance: NA
len: 14
j_gene: TRBJ1-5
CDR3aa: CASSLGGRAQPQHF

v_gene: TRBV5-1
abundance: few
len: 15
j_gene: TRBJ1-1
CDR3aa: CASTPRQAPLTEAFF

v_gene: TRBV2
abundance: NA
len: 18
j_gene: TRBJ1-4
CDR3aa: CASSEKDLWRAFNEKLFF

v_gene: TRBV3-1/TRBV3-2
abundance: NA
len: 12
j_gene: TRBJ1-6
CDR3aa: CASSQRGSPLHF

v_gene: TRBV12-3/TRBV12-4
abundance: NA
len: 13
j_gene: TRBJ1-2
CDR3aa: CASSRGQGGGYTF

v_gene: TRBV19
abundance: NA
len: 15
j_gene: TRBJ1-4
CDR3aa: CASSILRGPNEKLFF

v_gene: TRBV11-1
abundance: NA
len: 14
j_gene: TRBJ2-2
CDR3aa: CASRRLRGGGELFF

v_gene: TRBV4-1
abundance: few
len: 16
j_gene: TRBJ2-5
CDR3aa: CASSQEGQGAWETQYF

v_gene: TRBV13
abundance: NA
len: 15
j_gene: TRBJ2-3
CDR3aa: CASSLWQASTDTQYF

v_gene: TRBV6-6
abundance: NA
len: 16
j_gene: TRBJ1-2
CDR3aa: CASTRGQGGANYGYTF

v_gene: TRBV5-4
abundance: few
len: 14
j_gene: TRBJ2-5
CDR3aa: CASSAWTDQETQYF

v_gene: TRBV28
abundance: NA
len: 15
j_gene: TRBJ2-7
CDR3aa: CASSPTGMFSYEQYF

v_gene: TRBV5-1
abundance: NA
len: 15
j_gene: TRBJ1-1
CDR3aa: CASSLVAGDNTEAFF

v_gene: TRBV20-1
abundance: few
len: 11
j_gene: TRBJ1-1
CDR3aa: CSARANTEAFF

v_gene: TRBV19
abundance: NA
len: 17
j_gene: TRBJ1-3
CDR3aa: CASSIARDRRSGNTIYF

v_gene: TRBV9
abundance: NA
len: 16
j_gene: TRBJ2-1
CDR3aa: CASSVGGGPFSHEQFF

v_gene: TRBV4-2
abundance: once
len: 16
j_gene: TRBJ2-3
CDR3aa: CASSQLVAGGTDTQYF

v_gene: TRBV7-8
abundance: few
len: 16
j_gene: TRBJ2-3
CDR3aa: CASSYSRTSGRDTQYF

v_gene: TRBV29-1
abundance: NA
len: 13
j_gene: TRBJ1-1
CDR3aa: CSVSGGRNTEAFF

v_gene: TRBV12-3/TRBV12-4
abundance: NA
len: 13
j_gene: TRBJ2-5
CDR3aa: CASSLGTTGTQYF

v_gene: TRBV2
abundance: NA
len: 12
j_gene: TRBJ1-1
CDR3aa: CASATGTAEAFF

v_gene: TRBV6-6
abundance: NA
len: 15
j_gene: TRBJ2-1
CDR3aa: CASSRLAGGPNEQFF

v_gene: TRBV18
abundance: NA
len: 15
j_gene: TRBJ2-7
CDR3aa: CASSPPSGGAEEQYF

v_gene: TRBV19
abundance: NA
len: 15
j_gene: TRBJ1-1
CDR3aa: CASSRGGTRNTEAFF

v_gene: TRBV30
abundance: NA
len: 15
j_gene: TRBJ1-2
CDR3aa: CAWTISRTANYGYTF

v_gene: TRBV5-6
abundance: NA
len: 13
j_gene: TRBJ2-5
CDR3aa: CASSLWGPETQYF

v_gene: TRBV21-1
abundance: NA
len: 11
j_gene: TRBJ1-4
CDR3aa: CASAEPGELFF

v_gene: TRBV2
abundance: NA
len: 17
j_gene: TRBJ2-3
CDR3aa: CASSTFRTSGGTDTQYF

v_gene: TRBV19
abundance: NA
len: 15
j_gene: TRBJ2-5
CDR3aa: CASSSGVSRGETQYF

v_gene: TRBV4-1
abundance: few
len: 15
j_gene: TRBJ1-4
CDR3aa: CASSQIQMSNEKLFF

v_gene: TRBV30
abundance: NA
len: 15
j_gene: TRBJ2-7
CDR3aa: CAWSVRELSSYEQYF

v_gene: TRBV6-1
abundance: NA
len: 16
j_gene: TRBJ2-6
CDR3aa: CASSAQGAHGANVLTF

v_gene: TRBV7-2
abundance: NA
len: 14
j_gene: TRBJ2-7
CDR3aa: CASSPQGLRGEQYF

v_gene: TRBV10-3
abundance: NA
len: 13
j_gene: TRBJ1-6
CDR3aa: CAISGLDNSPLHF

v_gene: TRBV19
abundance: NA
len: 13
j_gene: TRBJ1-5
CDR3aa: CASRDRENQPQHF